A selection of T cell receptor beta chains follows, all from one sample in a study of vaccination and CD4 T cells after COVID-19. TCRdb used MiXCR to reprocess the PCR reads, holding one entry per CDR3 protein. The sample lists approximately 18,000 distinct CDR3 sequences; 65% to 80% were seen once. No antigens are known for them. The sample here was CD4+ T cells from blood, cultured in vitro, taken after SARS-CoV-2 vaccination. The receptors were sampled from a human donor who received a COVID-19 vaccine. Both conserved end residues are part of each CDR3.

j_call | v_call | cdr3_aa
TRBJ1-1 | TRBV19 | CASSIAGGSTEAFF
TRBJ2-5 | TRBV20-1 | CSARDQVLAEQETQYF
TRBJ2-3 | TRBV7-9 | CASSPGRGISTDTQYF
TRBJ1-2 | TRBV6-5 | CASSYSTGNGYTF
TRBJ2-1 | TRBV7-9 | CASSTGTGYNEQFF
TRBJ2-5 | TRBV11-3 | CASSLGSGGLQYF
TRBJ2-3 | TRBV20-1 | CSAILALDTQYF
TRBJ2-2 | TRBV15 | CATSSQRQGAANTGELFF
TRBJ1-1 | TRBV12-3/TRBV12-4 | CASSRGRGTEAFF
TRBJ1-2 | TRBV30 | CAWSVGQGAIYGYTF
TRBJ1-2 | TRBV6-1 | CASSESGTGGLGYTF
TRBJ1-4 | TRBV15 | CATSREGAKANEKLFF
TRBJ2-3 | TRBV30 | CAWSPGTSAHTQYF
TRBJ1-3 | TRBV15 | CASLLGGNTIYF
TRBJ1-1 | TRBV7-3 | CASSQSGARGTEAFF
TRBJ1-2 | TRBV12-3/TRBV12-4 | CASSLVSTYGYTF
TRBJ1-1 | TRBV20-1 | CSARTGGRTEAFF
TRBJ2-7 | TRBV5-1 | CASTDTTGGIYEQYF
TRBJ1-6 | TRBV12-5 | CASGFDGDSPLHF
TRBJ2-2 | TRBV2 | CASGLAGGSGELFF
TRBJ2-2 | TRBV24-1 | CATSVPGQGGTGELFF
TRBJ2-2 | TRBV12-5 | CASAIEKGELFF
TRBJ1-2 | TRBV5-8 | CASSLGQGVWMGYTF
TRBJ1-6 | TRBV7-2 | CASIRTGNTYNSPLHF
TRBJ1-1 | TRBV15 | CATSLDRNTEAFF
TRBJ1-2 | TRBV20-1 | CSARDMRQGDGYTF
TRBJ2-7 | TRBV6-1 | CASSNSGGASYEQYF
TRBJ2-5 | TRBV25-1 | CASSEASGGKETQYF
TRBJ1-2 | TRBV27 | CASASGASPYGYTF
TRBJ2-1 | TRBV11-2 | CASSSGTSGVLHYNEQFF
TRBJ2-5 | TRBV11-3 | CASSSGQEQETQYF
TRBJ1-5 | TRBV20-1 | CSARRSGPQNQPQHF
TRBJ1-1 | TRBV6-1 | CASRRTGGGTEAFF
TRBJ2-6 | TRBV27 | CASSSQGRNVLTF
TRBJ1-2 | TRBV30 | CARSGTRIDGYTF
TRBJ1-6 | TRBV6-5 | CASSYRTADNSPLHF
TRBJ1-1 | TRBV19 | CATRQGASEAFF
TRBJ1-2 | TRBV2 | CASSPDISNYGYTF
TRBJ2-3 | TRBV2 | CASSGLAGGTDTQYF
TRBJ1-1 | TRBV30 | CAWGPFRGSEAFF
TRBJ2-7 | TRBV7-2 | CASTMRGGGYEQYF
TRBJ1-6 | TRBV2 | CASSDRLGQRNSPLHF
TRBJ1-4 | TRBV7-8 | CASSLGPGGEKLFF
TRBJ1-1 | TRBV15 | CATSRDGRVGREAFF
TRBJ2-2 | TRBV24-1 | CATSDGVGELFF
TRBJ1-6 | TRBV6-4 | CASRSGGEGSPLHF
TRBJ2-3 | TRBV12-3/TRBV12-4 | CASSLSTDTQYF
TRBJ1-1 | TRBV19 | CASSTTGVDTEAFF
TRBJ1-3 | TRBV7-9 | CASSYRTGGSGNTIYF
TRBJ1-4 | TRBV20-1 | CSAKWVRSGEKLFF
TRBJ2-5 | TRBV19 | CASSMNPSETQYF
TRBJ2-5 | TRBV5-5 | CASSLDLSGGATHQETQYF
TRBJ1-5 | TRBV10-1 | CASSPGLQQPQHF